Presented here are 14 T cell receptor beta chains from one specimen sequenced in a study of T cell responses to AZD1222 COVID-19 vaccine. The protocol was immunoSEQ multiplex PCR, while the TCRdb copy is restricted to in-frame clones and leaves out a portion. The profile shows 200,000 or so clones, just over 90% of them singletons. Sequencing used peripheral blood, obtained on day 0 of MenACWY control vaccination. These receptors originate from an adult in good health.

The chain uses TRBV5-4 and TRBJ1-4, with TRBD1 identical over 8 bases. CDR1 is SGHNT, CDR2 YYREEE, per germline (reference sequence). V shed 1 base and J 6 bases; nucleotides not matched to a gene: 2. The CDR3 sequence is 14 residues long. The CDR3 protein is CASSLTQGDEKLFF. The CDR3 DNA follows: TGTGCCAGCAGCTTGACACAGGGGGATGAAAAACTGTTTTTT.

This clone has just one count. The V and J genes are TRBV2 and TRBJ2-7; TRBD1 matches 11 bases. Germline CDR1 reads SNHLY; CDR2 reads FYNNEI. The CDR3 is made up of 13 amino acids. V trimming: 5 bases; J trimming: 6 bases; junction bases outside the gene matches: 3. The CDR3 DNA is TGTGCCAGCAGTACGGACAGGGGGCGCGAGCAGTACTTC. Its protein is CASSTDRGREQYF.

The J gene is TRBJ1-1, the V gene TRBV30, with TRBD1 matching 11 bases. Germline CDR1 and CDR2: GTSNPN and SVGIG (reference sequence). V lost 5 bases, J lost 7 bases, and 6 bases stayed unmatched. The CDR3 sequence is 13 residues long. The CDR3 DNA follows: TGTGCCTGGCTCGGACAGGGGGCGTTTGAAGCTTTCTTT. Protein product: CAWLGQGAFEAFF.

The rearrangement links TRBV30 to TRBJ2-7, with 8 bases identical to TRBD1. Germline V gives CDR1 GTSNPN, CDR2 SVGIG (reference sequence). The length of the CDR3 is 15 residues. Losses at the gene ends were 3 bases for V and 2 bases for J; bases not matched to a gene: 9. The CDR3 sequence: CAWSRPGQATYEQYF. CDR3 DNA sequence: TGTGCCTGGAGCCGGCCGGGACAGGCAACCTACGAGCAGTACTTC.

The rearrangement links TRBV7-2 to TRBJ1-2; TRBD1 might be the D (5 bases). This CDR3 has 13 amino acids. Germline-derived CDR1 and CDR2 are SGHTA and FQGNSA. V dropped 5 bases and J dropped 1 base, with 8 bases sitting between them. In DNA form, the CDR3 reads TGTGCCAGCAGCCGGGACGGTAACTATGGCTACACCTTC. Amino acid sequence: CASSRDGNYGYTF.

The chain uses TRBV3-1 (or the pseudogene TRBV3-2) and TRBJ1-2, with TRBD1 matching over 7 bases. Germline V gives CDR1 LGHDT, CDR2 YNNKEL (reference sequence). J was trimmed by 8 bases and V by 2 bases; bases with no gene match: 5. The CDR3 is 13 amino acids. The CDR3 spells CASSQPTGSGYTF. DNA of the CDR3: TGTGCCAGCAGCCAACCGACAGGGAGCGGCTACACCTTC.

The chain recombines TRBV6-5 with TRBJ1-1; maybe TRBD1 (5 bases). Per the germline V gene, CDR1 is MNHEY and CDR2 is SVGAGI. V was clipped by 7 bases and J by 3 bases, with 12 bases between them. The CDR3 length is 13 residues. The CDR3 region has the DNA TGTGCCAGCACGGACCAGGGCGACACTGAAGCTTTCTTT. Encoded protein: CASTDQGDTEAFF.

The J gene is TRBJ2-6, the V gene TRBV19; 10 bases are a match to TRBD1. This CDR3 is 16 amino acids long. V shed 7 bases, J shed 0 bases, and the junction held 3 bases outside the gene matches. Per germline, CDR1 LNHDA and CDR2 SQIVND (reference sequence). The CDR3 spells CASKDRGYSGANVLTF. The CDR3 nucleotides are TGTGCCAGTAAGGACAGGGGGTACTCTGGGGCCAACGTCCTGACTTTC.

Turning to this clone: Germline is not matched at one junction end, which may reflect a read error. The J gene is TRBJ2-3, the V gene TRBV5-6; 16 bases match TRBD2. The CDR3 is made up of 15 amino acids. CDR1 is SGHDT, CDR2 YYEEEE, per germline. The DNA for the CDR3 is TGTGCCAGCAGTTTGGGACTAGCGGGAGGGGGTACGCAGTATTTT. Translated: CASSLGLAGGGTQYF.

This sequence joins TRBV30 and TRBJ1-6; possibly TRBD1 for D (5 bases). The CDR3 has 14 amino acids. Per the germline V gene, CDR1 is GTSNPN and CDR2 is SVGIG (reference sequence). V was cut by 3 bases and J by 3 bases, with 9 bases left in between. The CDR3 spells CAWSPGIYNSPLHF. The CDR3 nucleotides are TGTGCCTGGAGCCCAGGGATCTATAATTCACCCCTCCACTTT.

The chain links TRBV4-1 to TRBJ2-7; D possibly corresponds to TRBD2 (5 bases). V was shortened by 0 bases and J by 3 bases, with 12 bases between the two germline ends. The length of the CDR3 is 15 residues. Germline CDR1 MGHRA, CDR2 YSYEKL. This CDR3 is CASSQDRVALYEQYF. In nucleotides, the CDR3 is TGCGCCAGCAGCCAAGATCGGGTAGCGCTCTACGAGCAGTACTTC.

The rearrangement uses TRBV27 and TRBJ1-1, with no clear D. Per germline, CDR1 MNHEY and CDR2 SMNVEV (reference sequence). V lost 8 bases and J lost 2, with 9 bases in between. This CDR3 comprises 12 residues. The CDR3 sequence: CASGSINTEAFF. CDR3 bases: TGTGCCAGCGGTTCTATTAACACTGAAGCTTTCTTT.

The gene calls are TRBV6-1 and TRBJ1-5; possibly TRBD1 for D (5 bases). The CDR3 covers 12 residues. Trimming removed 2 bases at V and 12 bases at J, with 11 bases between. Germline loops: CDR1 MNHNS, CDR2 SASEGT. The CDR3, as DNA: TGTGCCAGCAGTGAAAGCCTTGACAGCCAGCATTTT. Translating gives CASSESLDSQHF.

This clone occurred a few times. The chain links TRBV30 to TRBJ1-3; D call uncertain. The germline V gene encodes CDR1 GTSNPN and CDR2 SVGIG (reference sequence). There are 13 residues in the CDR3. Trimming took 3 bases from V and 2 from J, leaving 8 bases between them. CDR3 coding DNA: TGTGCCTGGAGCGTGGGAACTGGAAACACCATATATTTT. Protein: CAWSVGTGNTIYF.